This T cell receptor (beta chain) was found in a study of T cells in Graves' hyperthyroidism and ophthalmopathy. This clonotype was counted at least ten times. CDR3 length: 12 residues. Trimming left V 2 bases short and J 2 bases short, with 7 bases between. Germline-derived CDR1 and CDR2 are DFQATT and SNEGSKA (reference sequence). It was considered stable Graves' hyperthyroidism when ophthalmopathy did not progress within 18 months. The source material, RNA transcripts, was used to amplify TCR beta CDR3 regions. The primer set for the first-round RT-PCR of the TCR CDR3 was HTBI. TCRdb analysed the multiplex PCR reads with MiXCR anew, one entry per CDR3 protein. The sample has hundreds of thousands of distinct CDR3 sequences, 14% seen once.

This clonotype was obtained from a woman aged 40 to 55 with Graves' hyperthyroidism. Sample: blood. The V gene is TRBV20-1, the J gene TRBJ2-7; no firm D call. The CDR3 DNA reads as TGCAGTGCTAGATTACAAACCTACGAGCAGTACTTC. This gives the protein CSARLQTYEQYF.